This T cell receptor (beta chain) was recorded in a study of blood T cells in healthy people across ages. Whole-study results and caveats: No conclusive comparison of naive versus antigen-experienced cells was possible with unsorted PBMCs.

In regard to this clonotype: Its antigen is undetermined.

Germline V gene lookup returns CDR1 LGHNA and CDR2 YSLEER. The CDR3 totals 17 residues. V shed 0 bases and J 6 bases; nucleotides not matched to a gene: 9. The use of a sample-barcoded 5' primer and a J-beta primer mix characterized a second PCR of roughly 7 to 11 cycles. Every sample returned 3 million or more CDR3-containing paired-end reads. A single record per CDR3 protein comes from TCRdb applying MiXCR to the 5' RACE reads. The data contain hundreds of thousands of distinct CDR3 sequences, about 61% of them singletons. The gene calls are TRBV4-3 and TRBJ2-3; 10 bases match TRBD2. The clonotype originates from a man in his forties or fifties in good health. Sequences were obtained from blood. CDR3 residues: CASSQDLAGGLGDTQYF. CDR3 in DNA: TGCGCCAGCAGCCAAGATTTAGCGGGGGGCCTCGGGGATACGCAGTATTTT.